These 20 T cell receptor beta chains originate from one sample sequenced in a study of blood T cell repertoires in COVID-19. Sequenced by immunoSEQ multiplex PCR; TCRdb stores in-frame clones only, minus some. This table has roughly 260,000 clones, around nine tenths appearing once. Sequencing was performed on PBMCs or T cells enriched from blood (not recorded which). Receptor source: a woman aged 18-29 years who had recovered from COVID-19.

The V and J genes are TRBV11-2 and TRBJ1-2, with 7 bases identical to TRBD1. The CDR3 is 13 residues long. Unmatched junction bases numbered 5, after V lost 7 bases and J lost 3 bases. Germline CDR1 reads SGHAT; CDR2 reads FQNNGV. The DNA for the CDR3 is TGTGCCAGCACCCACAGGGGAGACTATGGCTACACCTTC. It specifies CASTHRGDYGYTF.

CDR3 sequence: CSVEEGAYGYTF. The CDR3 nucleotides are TGCAGCGTTGAGGAGGGGGCATATGGCTACACCTTC. This chain connects TRBV29-1 to TRBJ1-2; TRBD1 agrees at 7 bases. This CDR3 has 12 amino acids. CDR1 SQVTM and CDR2 ANQGSEA come from the germline V gene. V trimming: 3 bases; J trimming: 5 bases; junction bases outside the gene matches: 3.

The J gene is TRBJ2-7, the V gene TRBV18; 7 bases match TRBD2. CDR1 and CDR2 from the germline V gene are KGHSH and LQKENI. The junction had 4 bases not matched to a gene; V was cut back by 0 bases and J by 5 bases. The CDR3 contains 14 residues. The chain's CDR3 is CASSPPGGRDEQYF. The CDR3 DNA reads as TGTGCCAGCTCACCACCCGGGGGGAGGGACGAGCAGTACTTC.

The chain carries TRBV4-1 and TRBJ1-3; 7 bases agree with TRBD1. V was clipped by 0 bases and J by 2 bases; unmatched bases: 4. Germline values: CDR1 MGHRA, CDR2 YSYEKL. The CDR3 is 16 amino acids. CDR3 loop: CASSQETGTAGNTIYF. The DNA of the CDR3 is TGCGCCAGCAGCCAAGAGACAGGGACTGCTGGAAACACCATATATTTT.

The genes are TRBV19 and TRBJ2-5, with 9 bases matching TRBD1. V gave up 6 bases and J gave up 4 bases; unmatched junction bases: 6. Germline V gene lookup returns CDR1 LNHDA and CDR2 SQIVND (reference sequence). The CDR3 has 14 amino acids. CDR3 amino acids: CASRGQGLGETQYF. The CDR3, as DNA: TGTGCCAGTAGGGGACAGGGTCTTGGAGAGACCCAGTACTTC. Combining the CDR3 with reference TRBV19 and TRBJ2-5 gives the whole variable domain DGGITQSPKYLFRKEGQNVTLSCEQNLNHDAMYWYRQDPGQGLRLIYYSQIVNDFQKGDIAEGYSVSREKKESFPLTVTSAQKNPTAFYLCASRGQGLGETQYFGPGTRLLVL.

The chain carries TRBV10-3 and TRBJ2-3; D perhaps matches TRBD2 (5 bases). The CDR3 runs to 17 residues. The germline CDR1 and CDR2 sequences are ENHRY and SYGVKD. V lost 1 base and J lost 4, with 18 bases in between. The CDR3 DNA is TGTGCCATCAGTGAGTTTCTGCCGGGAACCCTCCCAGATACGCAGTATTTT. This encodes CAISEFLPGTLPDTQYF.

The CDR3 DNA is TGTGCCAGCAGCATTAGAGGGACTGCCGGGGATGAAAAACTGTTTTTT. Encoded protein: CASSIRGTAGDEKLFF. The chain employs TRBV5-8 and TRBJ1-4; D is possibly TRBD1 (5 bases). Per the germline V gene, CDR1 is SGHTS and CDR2 is YDEGEE. The CDR3 contains 16 residues. The V and J ends lost 4 bases and 6 bases respectively, with 19 bases between them.

This chain links TRBV7-2 with TRBJ2-5; TRBD2 agrees at 10 bases. Germline V gene lookup returns CDR1 SGHTA and CDR2 FQGNSA. The CDR3 extends over 15 amino acids. V was clipped by 5 bases and J by 5 bases; unmatched bases: 8. The CDR3 region is CASSPSGRHLETQYF. The CDR3 DNA reads as TGTGCCAGCAGCCCTAGCGGGAGACATTTGGAGACCCAGTACTTC.

V usage is TRBV28 and J usage is TRBJ1-2; D is unclear. Deletions cut 8 bases from V and 2 bases from J, with 12 bases between. The CDR3 extends over 13 amino acids. CDR1 is MDHEN, CDR2 SYDVKM, per germline. CDR3 in amino acids: CASLDRKNYGYTF. The CDR3 DNA reads TGTGCCAGCCTAGACCGAAAGAACTATGGCTACACCTTC.

This rearrangement joins TRBV7-2 to TRBJ1-3; D is unclear. This CDR3 is built from 16 residues. Deletions cut 1 base from V and 0 bases from J, with 10 bases between. Germline lookup yields CDR1 SGHTA and CDR2 FQGNSA. DNA for the CDR3: TGTGCCAGCAGCTTAGTACACACCTTCTCTGGAAACACCATATATTTT. It codes for CASSLVHTFSGNTIYF.

The J gene is TRBJ1-1, the V gene TRBV27, with D unresolved. V shed 5 bases and J shed 7 bases, with 20 bases lying between them. Looked up from germline, CDR1 is MNHEY and CDR2 is SMNVEV (reference sequence). This CDR3 contains 15 residues. The CDR3 loop reads CASSPRSGGPDEAFF. The CDR3 nucleotides read TGTGCCAGCAGTCCCCGGAGCGGCGGACCGGATGAAGCTTTCTTT.

V is TRBV7-2 and J is TRBJ2-7; no definite D call. The V end was cut by 5 bases, the J end by 0 bases, with 14 bases between. Germline V CDR1 and CDR2: SGHTA, FQGNSA. This CDR3 is built from 15 residues. CDR3 in DNA: TGTGCCAGCAGCCGCGACAAACAACCCTCCTACGAGCAGTACTTC. This translates into CASSRDKQPSYEQYF.

The gene calls are TRBV29-1 and TRBJ1-1; no clear D gene. The V gene's germline CDR1 is SQVTM and CDR2 ANQGSEA. Trimming pared 5 bases from V and 3 bases from J, leaving 7 bases between. The CDR3 runs 11 residues. CDR3 protein: CSVLGYTEAFF. The CDR3 DNA reads TGCAGCGTTCTAGGATACACTGAAGCTTTCTTT.

The CDR3 protein is CASSGQGMGSPLHF. The CDR3 coding sequence is TGTGCCAGCAGCGGACAGGGTATGGGTTCACCCCTCCACTTT. The chain joins TRBV9 to TRBJ1-6, with 7 bases identical to TRBD1. This CDR3 comprises 14 residues. The germline V gene has CDR1 SGDLS and CDR2 YYNGEE. V dropped 3 bases and J dropped 9; count of bases not matched to a gene: 6.

The V call is TRBV12-3 or TRBV12-4, the J call TRBJ1-1; D is perhaps TRBD1 (6 bases). The CDR3 has 13 amino acids. The V end was cut by 5 bases, the J end by 5 bases, with 12 bases between. As DNA, the CDR3 is TGTGCCAGCAGTGCACGTAGGGGGACTGAAGCTTTCTTT. This translates into CASSARRGTEAFF.

The chain uses TRBV15 and TRBJ2-7, with TRBD1 as a possible D gene (5 bases). Trimming took 4 bases from V and 3 from J, leaving 22 bases between them. This CDR3 comprises 17 residues. Germline loops: CDR1 LNHNV, CDR2 YYDKDF (reference sequence). DNA for the CDR3: TGTGCCACCAGCACTTCCCAGGGCACACAAAATATCTACGAGCAGTACTTC. This encodes CATSTSQGTQNIYEQYF.

This clone was recorded only once. The chain uses TRBV5-1 and TRBJ2-3; a possible D gene is TRBD2 (5 bases). Per the germline V gene, CDR1 is SGHRS and CDR2 is YFSETQ. The CDR3 covers 17 residues. The V end lost 4 bases, the J end lost 0 bases, and 18 bases lay between the germline ends. The CDR3 loop is CASSRTTMRASTDTQYF. The CDR3 region has the DNA TGCGCCAGCAGCCGAACTACGATGAGGGCGAGCACAGATACGCAGTATTTT.

This clone was seen only once. The chain joins TRBV10-3 to TRBJ1-1, with TRBD1 as a possible D gene (5 bases). The CDR3 has 14 residues. V was clipped by 5 bases and J by 0 bases, with 10 bases between them. The germline V gene encodes CDR1 ENHRY and CDR2 SYGVKD. This CDR3 is CAISYRGMNTEAFF. The CDR3 nucleotides are TGTGCCATCAGTTATAGGGGAATGAACACTGAAGCTTTCTTT.

This chain links TRBV20-1 with TRBJ2-1; 12 bases line up with TRBD1. The CDR3 has 15 amino acids. The V segment lost 3 bases and the J segment 6 bases; nucleotides outside the gene matches: 6. Germline CDR1 is DFQATT and CDR2 is SNEGSKA (reference sequence). The CDR3 here is CSASQSGQGANEQFF. The CDR3 DNA reads as TGCAGTGCTAGTCAATCGGGACAGGGGGCCAATGAGCAGTTCTTC.

This chain joins TRBV9 and TRBJ2-7, with a tentative D call TRBD1 (5 bases). Germline V CDR1 and CDR2: SGDLS, YYNGEE. The ends were cut back, 1 base at V and 3 bases at J, with 11 bases in the middle. The CDR3 runs to 14 residues. This chain's CDR3 is CASSVHGAFYEQYF. The CDR3 nucleotides are TGTGCCAGCAGCGTACATGGGGCTTTCTACGAGCAGTACTTC.